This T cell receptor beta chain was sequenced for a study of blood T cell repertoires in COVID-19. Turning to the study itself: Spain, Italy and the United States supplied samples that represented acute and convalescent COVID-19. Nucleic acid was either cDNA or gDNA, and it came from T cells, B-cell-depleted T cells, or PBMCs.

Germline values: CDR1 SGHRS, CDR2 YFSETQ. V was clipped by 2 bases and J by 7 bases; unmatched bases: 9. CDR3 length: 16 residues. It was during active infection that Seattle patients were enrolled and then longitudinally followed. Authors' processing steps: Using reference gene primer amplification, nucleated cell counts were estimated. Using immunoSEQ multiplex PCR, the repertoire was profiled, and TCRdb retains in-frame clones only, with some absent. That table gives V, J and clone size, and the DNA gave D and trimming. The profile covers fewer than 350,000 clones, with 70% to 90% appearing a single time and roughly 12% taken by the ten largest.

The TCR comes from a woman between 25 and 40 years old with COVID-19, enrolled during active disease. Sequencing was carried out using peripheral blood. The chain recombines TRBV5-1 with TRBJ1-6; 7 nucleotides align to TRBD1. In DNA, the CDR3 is TGCGCCAGCAGCTTAAGTACCGGGACAGTGAATTCACCCCTCCACTTT. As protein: CASSLSTGTVNSPLHF. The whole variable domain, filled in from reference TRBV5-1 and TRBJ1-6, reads KAGVTQTPRYLIKTRGQQVTLSCSPISGHRSVSWYQQTPGQGLQFLFEYFSETQRNKGNFPGRFSGRQFSNSRSEMNVSTLELGDSALYLCASSLSTGTVNSPLHFGNGTRLTVT.